This TCR beta chain comes out of a study of shared clonotypes between healthy human individuals. Deletions cut 5 bases from V and 2 bases from J, with 10 bases between. Germline V gene data show CDR1 as LNHDA and CDR2 as SQIVND (reference sequence). The CDR3 is 14 residues long. Assay execution took place at the deep level. The authors' processing: Junction-only immunoSEQ data arrived without quality scores, meaning filtering differed. TCRdb's table, derived via immunoSEQ multiplex PCR, lists solely in-frame clones and lacks some. That table is the source of V, J and clone size, and D and trimming were worked out from the DNA. This table has around 300,000 clones, around 87% appearing once. CD8 memory was a combination that joined CD45RO+ cells with CCR7-negative CD45RA+ TemRA cells.

V gene TRBV19 combines with J gene TRBJ1-3; D call uncertain. The sample consisted of memory CD8+ T cells sorted from blood. Indicated subset: CD45RO+ cells pooled with CCR7-negative TemRA cells. This clonotype originated in a man between 18 and 35 years old in good health. The CDR3 region has the DNA TGTGCCAGTAGTGTATGGCGGACTGGAAACACCATATATTTT. Translation gives CASSVWRTGNTIYF.